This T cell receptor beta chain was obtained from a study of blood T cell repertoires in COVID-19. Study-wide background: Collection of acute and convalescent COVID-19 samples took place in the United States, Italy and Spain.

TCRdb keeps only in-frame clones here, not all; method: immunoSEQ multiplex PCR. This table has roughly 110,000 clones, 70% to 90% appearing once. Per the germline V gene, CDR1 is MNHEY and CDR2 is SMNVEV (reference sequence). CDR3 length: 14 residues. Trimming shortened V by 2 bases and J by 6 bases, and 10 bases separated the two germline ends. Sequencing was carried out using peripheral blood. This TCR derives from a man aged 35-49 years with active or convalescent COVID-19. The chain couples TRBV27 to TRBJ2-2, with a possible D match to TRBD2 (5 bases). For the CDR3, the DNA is TGTGCCAGCAGTTTACTAGACGGGGCCGGGGAGCTGTTTTTT. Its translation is CASSLLDGAGELFF.